Listed below are T cell receptor beta chains from one sample, sequenced in a study of T cell repertoires in cytomegalovirus infection. TCRdb independently ran MiXCR on the reads; one entry per CDR3 protein. The repertoire includes hundreds of thousands of distinct CDR3 sequences, roughly 30% of them detected once, and 10% to 15% sits in the top ten. No antigen has been identified for these receptors. The sample was cultured CD8+ T cells from PBMCs, taken from culture after CMV antigen stimulation. Source of these receptors: a human donor in good health (CMV status not recorded). Some clones in this sample may be carry-over from other donors' samples. CDR3s include the opening cysteine and the closing phenylalanine or tryptophan. Fields, in order: V gene, clone size, D gene, J gene, CDR3 protein, CDR3 DNA. D genes are given only for firm matches. Some rows have no size entry. The others give once, few or many, or a class for an expanded clone.

>TRBV6-2/TRBV6-3|NA|NA|TRBJ1-6
CASSYSKGRGIRNSPLHF
TGTGCCAGCAGTTACTCGAAAGGGAGGGGAATTAGGAATTCACCCCTCCACTTT
>TRBV13|NA|NA|TRBJ2-6
CASSLGRGSYSGANVLTF
TGTGCCAGCAGCTTAGGCCGGGGCAGTTACTCTGGGGCCAACGTCCTGACTTTC
>TRBV29-1|NA|TRBD2|TRBJ2-1
CSVAGLAGLYNEQFF
TGCAGCGTTGCCGGACTAGCGGGGCTCTACAATGAGCAGTTCTTC
>TRBV6-4|NA|TRBD1|TRBJ2-1
CASSDIGDSYNEQFF
TGTGCCAGCAGTGACATTGGGGACAGCTACAATGAGCAGTTCTTC
>TRBV4-1|NA|TRBD1|TRBJ1-1
CASSQVGTVGSEAFF
TGCGCCAGCAGCCAAGTGGGGACAGTGGGGTCTGAAGCTTTCTTT
>TRBV7-6|few|NA|TRBJ1-6
CASSLEPAYNSPLHF
TGTGCCAGCAGCTTAGAACCTGCATATAATTCACCCCTCCACTTT
>TRBV19|NA|NA|TRBJ2-5
CASSMVNGNQETQYF
TGTGCCAGTAGTATGGTCAACGGGAACCAAGAGACCCAGTACTTC
>TRBV11-1|NA|TRBD1|TRBJ2-2
CASSERRGRAGELFF
TGTGCCAGCAGCGAGCGCAGGGGGCGGGCCGGGGAGCTGTTTTTT
>TRBV12-3/TRBV12-4|NA|TRBD1|TRBJ1-1
CASDSTGPWGEAFF
TGTGCCAGCGACTCGACAGGGCCATGGGGTGAAGCTTTCTTT
>TRBV6-8|NA|NA|TRBJ1-6
CASSYDSRGYNSPLHF
TGTGCCAGCAGCTACGACAGTCGAGGGTATAATTCACCCCTCCACTTT
>TRBV4-1|once|NA|TRBJ2-5
CASSQNQGLETQYF
TGCGCCAGCAGCCAGAACCAGGGGTTGGAGACCCAGTACTTC
>TRBV4-1|NA|NA|TRBJ1-5
CASSQEDLSTQPQHF
TGTGCCAGCAGCCAAGAGGACTTATCTACTCAGCCCCAGCATTTT
>TRBV12-3/TRBV12-4|NA|TRBD2|TRBJ2-1
CASISGGIYNEQFF
TGTGCCAGCATATCCGGGGGGATTTACAATGAGCAGTTCTTC
>TRBV6-5|NA|TRBD2|TRBJ2-2
CASSTGLRLAGELTTNTGELFF
TGTGCCAGCAGTACCGGTTTGAGACTAGCGGGGGAGTTAACTACGAACACCGGGGAGCTGTTTTTT
>TRBV19|NA|NA|TRBJ2-7
CASSIVWAGNDYEQYF
TGTGCCAGTAGTATAGTCTGGGCAGGGAACGACTACGAGCAGTACTTC
>TRBV6-1|NA|TRBD1|TRBJ1-1
CAIPGQGNTEAFF
TGTGCCATCCCGGGACAGGGGAACACTGAAGCTTTCTTT
>TRBV7-2|few|NA|TRBJ1-2
CASSDRTVINYGYTF
TGTGCCAGCAGCGACCGGACAGTAATAAACTATGGCTACACCTTC
>TRBV5-5|few|TRBD2|TRBJ2-5
CASSPVLAGEGETQYF
TGTGCCAGCAGCCCCGTACTAGCGGGGGAGGGGGAGACCCAGTACTTC
>TRBV6-6|few|TRBD2|TRBJ2-1
CASRLNGRIPIAGVHNEQFF
TGTGCCAGCAGATTAAATGGCAGGATTCCAATAGCGGGGGTCCACAATGAGCAGTTCTTC
>TRBV27|few|TRBD1|TRBJ2-7
CASSFGTVSPEQYF
TGTGCCAGCAGTTTCGGGACAGTTTCCCCCGAGCAGTACTTC
>TRBV19|NA|NA|TRBJ1-1
CASIGSANTEAFF
TGTGCCAGTATAGGGTCGGCGAACACTGAAGCTTTCTTT
>TRBV29-1|NA|TRBD2|TRBJ2-3
CSVDPGLAGTDTQYF
TGCAGCGTTGATCCGGGACTAGCGGGCACAGATACGCAGTATTTT
>TRBV28|few|TRBD1|TRBJ2-3
CASKTGGWTDTQYF
TGTGCCAGCAAAACAGGGGGCTGGACTGATACGCAGTATTTT
>TRBV6-8|NA|NA|TRBJ1-6
CASRHESSYNSPLHF
TGTGCCAGCAGACACGAGAGCTCCTATAATTCACCCCTCCACTTT
>TRBV7-6|many|NA|TRBJ1-1
CASSLVINSEAFF
TGTGCCAGCAGCTTAGTCATTAATTCTGAAGCTTTCTTT
>TRBV7-2|NA|NA|TRBJ1-6
CASNLRTDRYNSPLHF
TGTGCCAGCAACTTACGGACCGATCGTTATAATTCACCCCTCCACTTT
>TRBV15|NA|TRBD1|TRBJ2-7
CATSGGQLSYEQYF
TGTGCCACCAGCGGGGGACAGCTCTCCTACGAGCAGTACTTC
>TRBV29-1|NA|NA|TRBJ2-1
CSVDPLGAPSYNEQFF
TGCAGCGTTGATCCCTTAGGGGCGCCTTCCTACAATGAGCAGTTCTTC
>TRBV19|few|NA|TRBJ2-7
CASSLRGSSPEQYF
TGTGCCAGTAGTCTGAGGGGGAGTTCTCCCGAGCAGTACTTC
>TRBV7-9|few|NA|TRBJ2-4
CASSHGTGGIQYF
TGTGCCAGCAGCCACGGGACCGGAGGCATTCAGTACTTC
>TRBV7-2|many|TRBD1|TRBJ1-1
CASSLQGAYTEAFF
TGTGCCAGCAGCTTACAGGGGGCATACACTGAAGCTTTCTTT
>TRBV6-5|NA|NA|TRBJ1-2
CASSYSGEPLRGYTF
TGTGCCAGCAGTTACTCCGGGGAACCCCTGCGGGGCTACACCTTC
>TRBV6-8|NA|TRBD1|TRBJ2-2
CASSYSVTGSTGELFF
TGTGCCAGCAGTTACTCGGTGACAGGGTCCACCGGGGAGCTGTTTTTT
>TRBV27|NA|NA|TRBJ1-1
CASSLLATTEAFF
TGTGCCAGCAGTTTATTGGCAACTACGGAGGCTTTCTTT
>TRBV6-8|NA|TRBD1|TRBJ2-1
CASADHGTGEEDEQFF
TGTGCCAGCGCTGACCACGGGACAGGGGAAGAGGATGAGCAGTTCTTC
>TRBV19|few|NA|TRBJ1-6
CASSGRTVSSYNSPLHF
TGTGCCAGTAGTGGACGGACCGTAAGCTCCTATAATTCACCCCTCCACTTT
>TRBV19|NA|NA|TRBJ2-2
CASSMGNTGELFF
TGTGCCAGTAGTATGGGGAACACCGGGGAGCTGTTTTTT
>TRBV9|NA|NA|TRBJ1-5
CASSSGPNPHQPQHF
TGTGCCAGCAGCTCAGGCCCCAATCCCCATCAGCCCCAGCATTTT
>TRBV6-1|once|TRBD2|TRBJ2-5
CASSEVSSGGLGETQYF
TGTGCCAGCAGTGAAGTGAGCTCGGGGGGGCTGGGAGAGACCCAGTACTTC
>TRBV27|NA|NA|TRBJ1-2
CASSFGTEGYGYTF
TGTGCCAGCAGTTTTGGGACGGAGGGCTATGGCTACACCTTC
>TRBV6-5|few|TRBD1|TRBJ2-5
CASSSGQGVEETQYF
TGTGCCAGCAGTTCTGGACAGGGGGTAGAAGAGACCCAGTACTTC
>TRBV19|NA|TRBD2|TRBJ2-3
CASTPQELAVSSTDTQYF
TGTGCCAGTACCCCCCAGGAACTAGCGGTATCTAGCACAGATACGCAGTATTTT
>TRBV12-3/TRBV12-4|few|NA|TRBJ1-5
CASSLRSGVDQPQHF
TGTGCCAGCAGTTTACGGTCGGGGGTGGATCAGCCCCAGCATTTT
>TRBV19|few|NA|TRBJ1-1
CASTLGGYSEAFF
TGTGCCAGTACCCTTGGTGGGTACTCTGAAGCTTTCTTT
>TRBV28|NA|NA|TRBJ2-1
CASRGPPYNEQFF
TGTGCTAGCCGGGGGCCCCCCTACAATGAGCAGTTCTTC
>TRBV7-2|many|NA|TRBJ2-1
CASSLGEQFF
TGTGCCAGCAGCTTGGGGGAGCAGTTCTTC
>TRBV27|NA|NA|TRBJ1-1
CASRLGVEGTEAFF
TGTGCCAGCAGGCTCGGGGTTGAAGGCACTGAAGCTTTCTTT
>TRBV7-2|many|NA|TRBJ2-3
CASSLKTAGNTQYF
TGTGCCAGCAGCTTAAAGACAGCTGGGAATACGCAGTATTTT
>TRBV20-1|few|TRBD1|TRBJ1-5
CSARDRDNQPQHF
TGCAGTGCTAGGGACAGGGATAATCAGCCCCAGCATTTT
>TRBV4-1|NA|TRBD2|TRBJ2-1
CASSQDRKAGGAGYEQFF
TGTGCCAGCAGCCAAGATCGGAAGGCGGGGGGGGCCGGGTATGAGCAGTTCTTC
>TRBV25-1|NA|NA|TRBJ1-5
CASSVNENQPQHF
TGTGCCAGCAGTGTTAACGAAAATCAGCCCCAGCATTTT
>TRBV19|few|NA|TRBJ1-5
CASSANRGNQPQHF
TGTGCCAGTAGCGCCAATAGGGGCAATCAGCCCCAGCATTTT
>TRBV7-9|NA|TRBD1|TRBJ1-2
CASSITGTGDGYTF
TGTGCCAGCAGCATAACCGGGACAGGTGACGGCTACACCTTC
>TRBV7-9|few|NA|TRBJ2-1
CASSSTRVGSYNEQFF
TGTGCCAGCAGCTCAACCAGGGTCGGTTCCTACAATGAGCAGTTCTTC
>TRBV5-6|NA|TRBD2|TRBJ2-1
CASSPRTSGINEQFF
TGTGCCAGCAGCCCCCGGACTAGCGGCATCAATGAGCAGTTCTTC
>TRBV10-3|NA|NA|TRBJ2-7
CAISVIGVEKRSYEQYF
TGTGCCATCAGTGTGATAGGGGTGGAAAAGCGCTCCTACGAGCAGTACTTC
>TRBV7-9|NA|NA|TRBJ1-1
CASSPPVEAFF
TGTGCCAGCAGCCCCCCCGTGGAAGCTTTCTTT
>TRBV7-8|many|TRBD1|TRBJ2-7
CASSSRQGPPGYEQYF
TGTGCCAGCAGCTCCCGACAGGGCCCCCCCGGCTACGAGCAGTACTTC
>TRBV7-9|NA|NA|TRBJ2-4
CASSLDRAGAVTKNIQYF
TGTGCCAGCAGCTTGGACAGGGCGGGGGCCGTAACCAAAAACATTCAGTACTTC
>TRBV5-4|few|NA|TRBJ2-5
CASSLEQGRGTQYF
TGTGCCAGCAGCTTGGAACAGGGGCGGGGGACCCAGTACTTC